These T cell receptor beta chains were read from a single sample in a study of blood T cells in healthy people across ages. From the 5' RACE reads, TCRdb called clonotypes with MiXCR, one entry per CDR3 protein. The data contain about 780,000 distinct CDR3 sequences, approximately 24% of them singletons. A further study also used this sample, focusing on T cells of mothers and their children.

The sample comprised blood. The receptors come from a boy under 18 in good health. The CDR3 runs from the conserved cysteine through the conserved F or W. A D gene is named only where the DNA matches it firmly. The size of a clone is reported for some rows only, either as once, few or many, or as a class for expanded clones.

few	-	TRBV5-1	TRBJ2-2	CASSAGRGRANTGELFF	TGCGCCAGCAGCGCCGGACGGGGCAGAGCGAACACCGGGGAGCTGTTTTTT
-	TRBD2	TRBV28	TRBJ2-4	CASSLSRGSGNIQYF	TGTGCCAGCAGTTTATCTCGCGGGAGTGGAAACATTCAGTACTTC
few	TRBD1	TRBV2	TRBJ2-7	CASLDRGHEQYF	TGTGCCAGCCTGGACAGGGGGCACGAGCAGTACTTC
-	TRBD2	TRBV10-3	TRBJ2-7	CAISDPGEGPYEQYF	TGTGCCATCAGTGACCCCGGGGAGGGTCCCTACGAGCAGTACTTC
-	-	TRBV25-1	TRBJ1-2	CASSLPGPGLGYTF	TGTGCCAGCAGTCTACCGGGACCCGGTCTCGGCTACACCTTC
few	TRBD2	TRBV4-1	TRBJ2-5	CASSQRQNGGAYETQYF	TGCGCCAGCAGCCAACGTCAAAACGGGGGGGCTTATGAGACCCAGTACTTC
few	-	TRBV20-1	TRBJ2-4	CSARDSDRKNIQYF	TGCAGTGCTAGAGATAGCGACAGAAAAAACATTCAGTACTTC
few	-	TRBV12-3/TRBV12-4	TRBJ1-1	CASILTRGAFF	TGTGCCAGCATTTTGACCCGGGGGGCTTTCTTT
-	TRBD1	TRBV28	TRBJ1-3	CASSFGQGVGGNTIYF	TGTGCCAGCAGTTTCGGACAGGGGGTAGGGGGAAACACCATATATTTT
-	-	TRBV20-1	TRBJ1-5	CSASGDGNQPQHF	TGCAGTGCTAGTGGGGATGGCAATCAGCCCCAGCATTTT
-	-	TRBV5-1	TRBJ2-1	CASSFGVQFF	TGCGCCAGCAGCTTCGGGGTGCAGTTCTTC
-	-	TRBV27	TRBJ2-7	CASSFKGGGREQYF	TGTGCCAGCAGTTTTAAGGGGGGAGGACGCGAGCAGTACTTC
few	TRBD2	TRBV5-4	TRBJ2-1	CASSPTVSGGSLNEQFF	TGTGCCAGCAGCCCCACCGTTAGCGGGGGCTCCTTGAATGAGCAGTTCTTC
-	TRBD1	TRBV3-1	TRBJ2-7	CASSQGTGVTYEQYF	TGTGCCAGCAGCCAAGGGACAGGTGTTACCTACGAGCAGTACTTC
few	-	TRBV10-2	TRBJ2-1	CASSEIQGVEQFF	TGCGCCAGCAGTGAGATTCAAGGAGTGGAGCAGTTCTTC
few	-	TRBV15	TRBJ1-1	CATSRDFTARKTEAFF	TGTGCCACCAGCAGAGATTTCACAGCCCGTAAAACTGAAGCTTTCTTT
few	-	TRBV5-4	TRBJ2-1	CASSPGVDNPGNEQFF	TGTGCCAGCAGCCCGGGGGTAGACAACCCGGGAAATGAGCAGTTCTTC
-	-	TRBV18	TRBJ1-1	CASSPPRVMNTEAFF	TGTGCCAGCTCACCACCCCGCGTCATGAACACTGAAGCTTTCTTT
many	TRBD1	TRBV6-5	TRBJ2-2	CASSYGTGNTGELFF	TGTGCCAGCAGTTATGGGACAGGGAACACCGGGGAGCTGTTTTTT
-	-	TRBV5-1	TRBJ2-5	CASSSLGTLETQYF	TGCGCCAGCAGCTCTCTCGGGACTTTAGAGACCCAGTACTTC
few	-	TRBV3-1	TRBJ2-5	CASSRGDGEQYF	TGTGCCAGCAGCCGAGGCGATGGGGAGCAGTACTTC
few	-	TRBV7-2	TRBJ2-3	CASSFSGSSTDTQYF	TGTGCCAGCAGTTTTAGCGGTTCTAGCACAGATACGCAGTATTTT
few	TRBD2	TRBV6-6	TRBJ2-4	CASSHGGASKNIQYF	TGTGCCAGCAGCCACGGGGGGGCTAGCAAAAACATTCAGTACTTC
-	-	TRBV7-9	TRBJ2-3	CASSNTGDTQYF	TGTGCCAGCAGCAACACAGGGGATACGCAGTATTTT
-	-	TRBV7-2	TRBJ2-7	CASSLMGGQTYEQYF	TGTGCCAGCAGCTTAATGGGGGGGCAAACCTACGAGCAGTACTTC
few	-	TRBV28	TRBJ1-5	CASRAPGGGNQPQHF	TGTGCCAGCAGGGCCCCTGGCGGGGGCAATCAGCCCCAGCATTTT
-	TRBD2	TRBV20-1	TRBJ2-7	CSARTSLSSYEQYF	TGCAGTGCTCGGACTAGCCTAAGCTCCTACGAGCAGTACTTC
-	-	TRBV10-3	TRBJ1-5	CAISEVQEGQPQHF	TGTGCCATCAGTGAAGTACAGGAGGGGCAGCCCCAGCATTTT
-	TRBD1	TRBV27	TRBJ1-2	CASSLSTGAGLYGYTF	TGTGCCAGCAGTTTATCGACAGGGGCGGGTCTCTATGGCTACACCTTC
-	-	TRBV5-1	TRBJ2-1	CASSEVLNSYNEQFF	TGCGCCAGCAGCGAAGTCTTAAACTCCTACAATGAGCAGTTCTTC
-	-	TRBV6-1	TRBJ1-1	CASHTLGNTEAFF	TGTGCCAGCCACACCCTGGGGAACACTGAAGCTTTCTTT
-	TRBD1	TRBV27	TRBJ2-7	CASSFSPGQGAVSYEQYF	TGTGCCAGCAGTTTTTCCCCGGGACAGGGGGCAGTTTCCTACGAGCAGTACTTC
-	TRBD1	TRBV4-3	TRBJ1-4	CASSQTGTGGTNEKLFF	TGCGCCAGCAGCCAAACCGGGACAGGGGGCACTAATGAAAAACTGTTTTTT